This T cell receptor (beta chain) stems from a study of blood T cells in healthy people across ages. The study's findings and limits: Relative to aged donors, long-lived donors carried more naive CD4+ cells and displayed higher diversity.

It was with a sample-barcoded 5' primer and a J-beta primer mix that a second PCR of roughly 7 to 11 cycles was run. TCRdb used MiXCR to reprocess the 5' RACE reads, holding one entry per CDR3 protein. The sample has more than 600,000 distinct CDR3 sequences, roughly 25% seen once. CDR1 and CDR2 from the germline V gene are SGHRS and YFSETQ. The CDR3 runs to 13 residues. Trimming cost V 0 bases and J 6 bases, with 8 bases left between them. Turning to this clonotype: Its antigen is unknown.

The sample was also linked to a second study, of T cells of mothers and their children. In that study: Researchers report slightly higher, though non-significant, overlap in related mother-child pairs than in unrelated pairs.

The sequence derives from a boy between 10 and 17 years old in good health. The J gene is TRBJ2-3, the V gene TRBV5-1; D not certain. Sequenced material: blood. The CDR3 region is CASSLALLDTQYF. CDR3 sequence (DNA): TGCGCCAGCAGCTTGGCCTTGTTGGATACGCAGTATTTT. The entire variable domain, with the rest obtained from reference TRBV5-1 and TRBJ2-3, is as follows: KAGVTQTPRYLIKTRGQQVTLSCSPISGHRSVSWYQQTPGQGLQFLFEYFSETQRNKGNFPGRFSGRQFSNSRSEMNVSTLELGDSALYLCASSLALLDTQYFGPGTRLTVL.